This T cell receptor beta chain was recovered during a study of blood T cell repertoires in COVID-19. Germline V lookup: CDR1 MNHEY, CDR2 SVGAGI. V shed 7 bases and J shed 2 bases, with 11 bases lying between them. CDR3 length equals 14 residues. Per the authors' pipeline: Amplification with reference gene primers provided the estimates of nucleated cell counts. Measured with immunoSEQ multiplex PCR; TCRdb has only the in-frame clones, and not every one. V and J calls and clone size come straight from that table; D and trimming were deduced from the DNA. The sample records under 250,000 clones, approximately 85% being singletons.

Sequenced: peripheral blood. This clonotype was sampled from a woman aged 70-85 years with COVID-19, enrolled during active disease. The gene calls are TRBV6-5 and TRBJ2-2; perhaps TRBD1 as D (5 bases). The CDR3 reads CASTQGVNTGELFF. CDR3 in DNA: TGTGCCAGCACCCAAGGGGTTAACACCGGGGAGCTGTTTTTT.